This TCR beta chain was captured in a study of T-cell reconstitution after alpha-beta-depleted transplantation in children. This clonotype was seen a handful of times. Its target is not known. General study points: When one year had passed after transplant, most T-cell counts and diversity came from newly produced T cells.

The TCRbeta library was prepared with unique molecular identifiers. Using its own MiXCR run on the PCR reads, TCRdb lists one record per CDR3 protein. The sample lists 500,000 to 650,000 distinct CDR3 sequences; 10% to 12% were seen once. The material was PBMCs, mostly from graft donor cells, obtained 180 days after TCRalphabeta/CD19-depleted stem cell transplant. The clonotype originates from a female patient aged 2-9 years who had a stem cell transplant for aplastic anemia, so the T cells may come from the graft donor.

CDR3 bases: TGCGCCAGCAGCTTGGTTTTGGCGGGAGGGCCCGCAGATACGCAGTATTTT. Residues: CASSLVLAGGPADTQYF. The J gene is TRBJ2-3, the V gene TRBV5-1; the match to TRBD2 covers 9 bases. CDR1 is SGHRS, CDR2 YFSETQ, per germline. The junction had 9 bases not matched to a gene; V was cut back by 0 bases and J by 4 bases. The CDR3 has 17 residues. The variable domain in full, with the rest retrieved from reference TRBV5-1 and TRBJ2-3, is KAGVTQTPRYLIKTRGQQVTLSCSPISGHRSVSWYQQTPGQGLQFLFEYFSETQRNKGNFPGRFSGRQFSNSRSEMNVSTLELGDSALYLCASSLVLAGGPADTQYFGPGTRLTVL.